Sequencing of this T cell receptor beta chain was carried out in a study of Ad26.COV2.S vaccination and SARS-CoV-2 variants (dated by TCRdb to the early 2020s). Describing the broader study: Vaccine-arm donors were drawn from COV1001, a multicentre, randomized, double-blind, placebo-controlled phase I-IIa trial of Ad26.COV2.S in healthy adults. Investigators remained blinded to trial group allocation during experiments and outcome assessment. Participants in the trial were split at random into five groups of five each, receiving low-dose or high-dose Ad26.COV2.S once or twice, or else placebo on both occasions. The TCR-sequenced set comprised about 32 samples: roughly 19 Ad26.COV2.S vaccine recipients, 5 placebo recipients and 8 SARS-CoV-2 convalescent individuals. Dosing of Ad26.COV2.S was intramuscular, at either 5x10^10 or 1x10^11 viral particles, delivered as one shot or as two shots spaced 56 days apart. TCRbeta repertoire sequencing served as the tool for gauging how specific and how broad the SARS-CoV-2-reactive T cell receptors were following Ad26.COV2.S vaccination. The paper's findings and limits, for the study overall: The study was not powered for comparison of responses between vaccine doses or regimens. Comparable non-spike TCR breadth was observed between vaccine and placebo recipients, consistent with only spike being contained in the vaccine. Higher spike-specific TCR breadth was observed in Ad26.COV2.S recipients than in placebo recipients (P = 0.0014). Substantial breadth of spike-specific CD8+ and CD4+ T cell responses was reported after vaccination. According to the authors, total T cell responses may have been underestimated by the TCR breadth and depth analyses.

The CDR3 sequence holds 11 residues, the cysteine and phenylalanine included. CDR3 DNA only is kept here, 33 bases in frame from base 1. The germline V gene (reference sequence) yields MNHEY for CDR1 and SMNVEV for CDR2. The germline ends are 10 bases apart after V is trimmed by 8 bases and J by 6 bases. The immunoSEQ Assay was the method used to sequence TCRbeta CDR3 regions. After extraction, genomic DNA underwent amplification by bias-controlled multiplex PCR, followed by high-throughput sequencing. Under the source paper's analysis protocol: To quantify the absolute abundance of every unique TCRbeta CDR3 region, sequences were collapsed and filtered. T cell fraction was estimated by normalizing TCRbeta template counts to usable DNA, with usable DNA measured through amplification of reference genes found in all nucleated cells. Repertoire TCRs were annotated as SARS-CoV-2-specific when V gene, CDR3 amino acid sequence and J gene were exactly matched to a known reactive TCR set. The reference SARS-CoV-2 TCR set was derived from MIRA and filtered for enrichment in COVID-19-positive ImmuneCODE repertoires, a step that removed public or cross-reactive TCRs. Based on the MIRA antigens, annotated TCRs were further analysed at the level of specific ORF or position within ORF. Depth was the summed frequency of annotated unique rearrangements, while breadth was defined as annotated unique rearrangements over total unique productive rearrangements. Group comparisons of TCR breadth used two-sided Wilcoxon rank-sum tests. Entries here come from immuneACCESS through TCRdb and include only in-frame sequences with V and J called. Some clones fail to appear in such tables; in the studies checked, an unresolved V gene covers under half of the shortfall, and the cause of the remainder is unknown. That table gives V, J and clone size, and the DNA gave D and trimming. Within this sample are about 680,000 clones, with around 92% of them counted one time only. Of the sample, about 1.5% is held by the ten largest clones.

A word on this clone: Its binding antigen is unknown. No much larger clone exists at a distance of one base, and base qualities are not known.

Reading the label with the study, this specimen's treatment or condition is: some 19 received Ad26.COV2.S at low or high dose, single or two shots; about 5 received placebo; per-sample allocation not given. Repertoires of vaccine and placebo recipients were sequenced from samples taken on day 63 after the first injection. Cohort 1b enrolled about 25 adults aged 18-55 years at a single site in Boston, USA, between 29 July and 7 August 2020. Ad26.COV2.S consisted of a replication-incompetent adenovirus type 26 vector by which a prefusion-stabilized SARS-CoV-2 spike protein from the original Wuhan strain was expressed.

Material: peripheral blood, obtained in a trial of Ad26.COV2.S vaccine versus placebo. This clonotype was sampled from a person aged 18-60 years who received the Ad26.COV2.S COVID-19 vaccine or a placebo. The chain is encoded by TRBV27 joined to TRBJ2-5, with the D segment identity uncertain. The DNA reads as follows: TGTGCCAGCCGGGCAGGCCAGACCCAGTACTTC. It encodes CASRAGQTQYF.